These 3 T cell receptor beta chains were all obtained from the same sample, sequenced in a study of shared T cell receptors in the human thymus. Sequencing was performed with immunoSEQ multiplex PCR; in TCRdb, only in-frame clones are kept and a portion is missing. Seen here are some 700,000 clones, approximately 88% observed once, and the top ten hold about 0.01%. This same sample was also part of a study on human thymus T cells.

The sample taken for sequencing was thymocytes. These receptors all stem from a boy younger than two with a congenital heart defect.

J is TRBJ2-2 and V is TRBV2, with 8 bases that match TRBD1. This CDR3 spans 16 amino acids. J was trimmed by 0 bases and V by 8 bases; bases with no gene match: 8. The V gene's germline CDR1 is SNHLY and CDR2 FYNNEI. The CDR3 DNA reads as TGTGCCAGCCGCCCGGGACAGGTTTCGAACACCGGGGAGCTGTTTTTT. It codes for CASRPGQVSNTGELFF.

The J gene is TRBJ1-2, the V gene TRBV19; TRBD1 agrees at 8 bases. Germline CDR1 is LNHDA and CDR2 is SQIVND (reference sequence). The J segment lost 5 bases and the V segment lost 5 bases, leaving 16 bases of the junction unmatched. CDR3 length: 17 residues. CDR3 loop: CASSARDRLSSRYGYTF. CDR3 nucleotides: TGTGCCAGTAGTGCTAGGGACAGGTTGTCTTCCCGTTATGGCTACACCTTC.

The chain joins TRBV14 to TRBJ2-2; possibly TRBD2 for D (5 bases). The CDR3 runs 12 residues. The germline V gene has CDR1 SGHDN and CDR2 FVKESK. Deletions cut 2 bases from V and 9 bases from J, with 7 bases between. CDR3 loop: CASSQTGRELFF. The CDR3 DNA reads TGTGCCAGCAGCCAAACCGGGAGGGAGCTGTTTTTT.